This section outlines one T cell receptor (beta chain) sequence together with its context. Its specific antigen is unknown. No quality values exist for individual bases; no much larger clone is one base distant. The cohort consisted of more than 650 healthy bone marrow donors. All cohort members were sampled while nominally healthy, although unrecorded immune exposures were likely present. The donor was CMV seronegative and belonged to the group of over 350 seronegative cohort members. Each donor provided a peripheral blood sample, and peripheral blood mononuclear cells were used for TCR beta sequencing. The Qiagen DNeasy Blood Extraction Kit was used to extract genomic DNA from the blood cell samples. The protocol used for the library was the immunoSEQ multiplex PCR assay. For the multiplex PCR, a mixture combining 60 forward primers for TCR Vbeta segments and 13 reverse primers for TCR Jbeta segments was used. Amplification of the CDR3 region of rearranged TCR beta genes was performed with a multiplex PCR assay on genomic DNA. Amplified TCR beta libraries were sequenced as 87-base-pair reads on the Illumina HiSeq System. Turning to the authors' computational methods: A later analysis counted tens of millions of unique TCR beta chains across the 640 or so repertoires, and approximately 11 million of these chains were shared by at least two donors. To remove PCR and sequencing errors, raw reads were error-corrected and collapsed into unique sequences using a nearest-neighbor algorithm that merged closely related sequences. V, D and J gene segments were assigned by aligning CDR3 sequences to IMGT reference sequences. For a sequence to be retained, a match of at least six nucleotides was required to both a V gene segment and a J gene segment. A rearrangement was called productive if the CDR3 had no stop codons and remained in frame with V and J, and every other rearrangement was called non-productive. CDR3 was defined according to IMGT convention as the region running from the second conserved V-encoded cysteine to the conserved J-encoded phenylalanine. In an earlier analysis of more than 550 of the donors, sequences lacking an unambiguous match to a single V gene segment were excluded. In an earlier analysis of almost 600 of the donors, a V segment was called functional when productive rearrangements were above 56.7%, and segregating when the standard deviation between donors exceeded 5%. To diagnose cytomegalovirus status from the catalog of TCR beta chain sequences, a statistical classification framework was built. In a later analysis, TCR nucleotide sequences were compared against IMGT/GENE-DB human TR gene sequences so that V and J genes could be assigned. A later analysis assigned CDR3 sequences and most-parsimonious VDJ recombination scenarios with the TCRdist pipeline. A later analysis defined each TCR beta chain by its CDR3 amino acid sequence plus V-gene family, and excluded reads lacking a unique V-gene family. To address suspected cross-contamination and a sequencing artifact, a later analysis removed 592 highly shared, low-generation-probability nucleotide sequences. For each public chain, a later analysis derived a clonal expansion index from normalized ranks of inferred template counts within each repertoire. A later analysis computed generation probabilities with a VDJ recombination model fitted to out-of-frame rearrangements, and checked the results against IGoR. A later analysis scored TCR-TCR, TCR-HLA and TCR-CMV co-occurrence with hypergeometric tests, applying a repertoire-size bias correction to TCR pairs. To estimate false discovery rates, a later analysis permuted the HLA or CMV assignments 20 times. In a later analysis, co-occurring TCRs were grouped with DBSCAN, and TCRdist sequence similarity was added when clustering was performed within HLA-allele-positive subsets. Repertoires with fewer than 30,000 or more than 120,000 public chains, plus five repertoires with anomalous nucleotide sharing, were excluded from co-occurrence clustering. Sourced from immuneACCESS, this table was stored by TCRdb with only in-frame sequences that have V and J called. A share of the clones is absent; for the studies checked, an unresolved V gene accounts for under half, and the remainder has no known explanation. That table furnishes V, J and clone size, whereas the DNA furnished D and trimming. This sample has some 130,000 clones in its table, and about 80% of those were observed once. About 2.5% of the sample is in the top ten clones.

The data were obtained in a study of cytomegalovirus exposure and HLA in healthy donors (dated by TCRdb to 2017 to 2019). Turning to the overall study: In an earlier analysis of about 560 of the donors, about 260 Gb of sequence data and approximately 120 million unique TCR beta sequences from about 180 million T cells were reported. Alongside the repertoire data, information on donor age, sex, ethnicity and CMV serostatus was compiled. All discovery cohort repertoires had been generated using a single sequencing platform. Four to six DR-DQ haplotypes were handled as single units for association and clustering because linkage in the cohort was strong. HLA typing included class I and class II loci at four-digit resolution. The T cell repertoires of about 700 subjects were profiled by immunosequencing and related to cytomegalovirus serostatus. A later analysis re-examined previously published TCR beta repertoires from 610 or so donors and added high-resolution HLA genotyping to investigate patterns of TCR occurrence. In the later analysis, no new phenotypic data were used to find candidate immune exposures; instead, reliance was placed on TCR beta sequences and their occurrence across donors. In a later genetic analysis, genome-wide SNP genotypes for about three fifths of the 666 donors were used, and that subset was treated as a discovery cohort. To predict cytomegalovirus infection status, the study brought together high-throughput TCR immunosequencing, statistical association of individual TCRs with disease status, and machine learning. An early release covering just under 650 HLA-typed donors comprised 250 to 350 gigabases of sequencing data and around 86 million unique TCR sequences. In an earlier analysis of a few hundred of the donors, high-throughput TCR beta sequencing was used to judge whether each TCR beta V gene segment behaved as functional or pseudogenic. Typing coverage varied by locus: roughly 629-640 donors for A, B, C, DRB1 and DQB1; 500 to 550 for DQA1; about 570 for DPA1; roughly 450 for DPB1. Of the 300 to 450 genotyped donors, 81% were placed in the genetic ancestry cluster associated with self-reported Caucasian donors. The study was designed to test whether signatures of past pathogen exposure could be identified by cataloging public T cell receptors. A separate validation cohort of over 95 different subjects was used in addition to the roughly 620-subject first cohort. Across 398 genotyped donors of the cohort, an average of about 250,000 unique TCR beta nucleotide sequences per donor were sequenced, and roughly 18% of those sequences were non-productive. Summary of the overall study and its limitations: Correlated functional status among segregating V segments might be attributable to linkage disequilibrium, but an unknown experimental factor could not be ruled out. A later analysis reported that several top co-occurrence clusters appeared linked to parvovirus B19, influenza, CMV and Epstein-Barr virus. Because HLA typing was unavailable for some donors at each locus, only the typed subset was used in association tests. Most TCR sequences were seen in very few donors, while some public TCRs were found in many individuals. Only TCR beta chains were sequenced in this cohort, and the absence of alpha or paired-chain data limited detectable features. The sequencing pipeline was judged likely to have produced a cluster of highly shared sequence variants as a technical artifact. Some IMGT-functional V segments, including TRBV6-2 and TRBV6-3, could not be told apart with the 87-base-pair reads, so those segments were excluded. In an earlier analysis of fewer than 750 of the donors, most TCR beta V segments were observed in productive rearrangements about 90% or about 30% of the time, broadly matching IMGT annotations. The earlier analysis of 587 of the donors excluded about 16 rarely observed V segments, including chromosome 9 orphons, because counts were too low. When HLA alleles, especially DR and DQ, strongly co-occurred, TCR associations were difficult to assign to individual alleles. An association between a missense DCLRE1C variant and V-gene and J-gene trimming of TCR beta chains was found in a later genetic analysis and replicated in an independent cohort. A later analysis found that TCR association rates varied across HLA loci, with DRB1 alleles showing the most associated TCRs and HLA-C alleles the fewest. A total of 150 or so TCR beta chains were listed by the study as associated with cytomegalovirus. CMV serostatus was the only immune exposure information available for the cohort. A further reported finding was that TCR beta sequences accurately predicted the HLA-A and HLA-B alleles for most subjects in the first cohort. Specific HLA alleles were associated with about 17,000 TCR beta sequences at a false discovery rate of 0.05 in a later analysis. The authors suggested that the approach could potentially be generalized to other disease states and immunological phenotypes. The classifier was reported to diagnose cytomegalovirus status with high specificity and sensitivity in both the original cohort and the validation cohort. Compared with equally common non-associated chains, HLA-associated TCR beta chains in a later analysis were more clonally expanded and had lower generation probabilities. Three of the identified cytomegalovirus-associated TCR beta chains were confirmed in vitro to be specific for cytomegalovirus antigens. A later analysis found that most CMV-associated TCR beta chains appeared HLA-restricted, with HLA associations seemingly driven largely by CMV exposure. Compared with the 666-donor mean, donors in an Asian-associated ancestry cluster had fewer N-insertions in productive TCRs, according to a later genetic analysis. The presence/absence analyses assumed that sequencing depth was roughly uniform across donors, and that assumption may not be true.

Including cysteine and phenylalanine, the CDR3 has 19 amino acids. Only the CDR3 portion is preserved as DNA: 57 bases, with reading frame beginning at the first base. Here V drops 4 bases and J drops 0 bases, and the junction holds 15 bases not matched to any gene. CDR1 and CDR2 are drawn from the germline V gene: SGHRS, YFSETQ. Sequencing was done on a sample of PBMCs. The sequence was collected from a man aged 30 to 45 in good health and CMV-seronegative. The chain employs TRBV5-1 and TRBJ2-5; 10 central bases correspond to TRBD2. CDR3 region: CASSVPTSGKAGHQETQYF. Read as DNA, the sequence is TGCGCCAGCAGCGTTCCAACTAGCGGGAAGGCGGGCCACCAAGAGACCCAGTACTTC.